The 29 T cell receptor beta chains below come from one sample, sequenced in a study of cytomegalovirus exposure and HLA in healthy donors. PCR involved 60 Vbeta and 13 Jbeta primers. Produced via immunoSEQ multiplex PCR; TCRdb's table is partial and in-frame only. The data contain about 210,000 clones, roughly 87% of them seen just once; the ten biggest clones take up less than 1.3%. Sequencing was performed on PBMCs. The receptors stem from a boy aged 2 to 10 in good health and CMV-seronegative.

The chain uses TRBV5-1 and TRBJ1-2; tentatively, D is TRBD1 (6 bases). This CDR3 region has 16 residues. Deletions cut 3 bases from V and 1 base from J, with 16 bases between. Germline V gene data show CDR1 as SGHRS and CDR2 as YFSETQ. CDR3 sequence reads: CASSWTRDTGNYGYTF. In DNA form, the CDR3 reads TGCGCCAGCAGCTGGACCCGGGACACCGGTAACTATGGCTACACCTTC.

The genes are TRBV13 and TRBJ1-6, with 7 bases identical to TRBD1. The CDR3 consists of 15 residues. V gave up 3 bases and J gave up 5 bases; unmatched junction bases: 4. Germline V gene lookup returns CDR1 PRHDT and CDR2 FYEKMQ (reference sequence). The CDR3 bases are TGTGCCAGCAGCTTTACAGGGGCCCATAATTCACCCCTCCACTTT. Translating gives CASSFTGAHNSPLHF.

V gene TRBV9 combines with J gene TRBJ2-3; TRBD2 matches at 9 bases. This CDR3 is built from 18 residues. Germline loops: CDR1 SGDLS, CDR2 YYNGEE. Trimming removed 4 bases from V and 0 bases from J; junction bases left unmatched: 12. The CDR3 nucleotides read TGTGCCAGCAGCACATCTGTGCGGGGGGGCGAGAGCACAGATACGCAGTATTTT. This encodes CASSTSVRGGESTDTQYF.

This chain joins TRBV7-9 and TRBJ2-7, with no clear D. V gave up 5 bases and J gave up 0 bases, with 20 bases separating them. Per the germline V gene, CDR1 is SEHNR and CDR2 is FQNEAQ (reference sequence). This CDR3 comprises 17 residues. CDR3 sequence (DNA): TGTGCCAGCAGCCAAGCCCCGGGTGGTCCGTCCTCCTACGAGCAGTACTTC. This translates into CASSQAPGGPSSYEQYF.

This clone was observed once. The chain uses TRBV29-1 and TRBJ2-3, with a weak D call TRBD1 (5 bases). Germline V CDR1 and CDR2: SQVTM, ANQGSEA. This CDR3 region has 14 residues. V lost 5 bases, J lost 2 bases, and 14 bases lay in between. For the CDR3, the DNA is TGCAGCGTTAAGGGGCTTCCAGACACAGATACGCAGTATTTT. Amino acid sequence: CSVKGLPDTDTQYF.

As DNA, the CDR3 is TGTGCCAGCAGTCCACCCCTACACGAGCAGTACTTC. Protein: CASSPPLHEQYF. The chain recombines TRBV28 with TRBJ2-7, with D unresolved. V lost 5 bases, J lost 5 bases, and 10 bases lay in between. Germline V gene sequence: CDR1 MDHEN, CDR2 SYDVKM. The CDR3 totals 12 residues.

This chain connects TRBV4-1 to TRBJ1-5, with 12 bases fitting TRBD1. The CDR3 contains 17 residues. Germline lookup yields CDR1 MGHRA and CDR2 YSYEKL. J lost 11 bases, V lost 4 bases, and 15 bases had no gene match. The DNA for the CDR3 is TGCGCCAGCAGCCCCCGAACCGGGACAGGGGGCCAAGTGTCCCAGCATTTT. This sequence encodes CASSPRTGTGGQVSQHF.

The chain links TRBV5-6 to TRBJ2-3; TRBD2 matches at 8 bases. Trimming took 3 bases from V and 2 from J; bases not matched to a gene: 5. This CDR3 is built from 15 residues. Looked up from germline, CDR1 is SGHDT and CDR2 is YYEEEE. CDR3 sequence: CASSSLAGPTDTQYF. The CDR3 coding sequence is TGTGCCAGCAGCTCTTTAGCGGGACCCACAGATACGCAGTATTTT.

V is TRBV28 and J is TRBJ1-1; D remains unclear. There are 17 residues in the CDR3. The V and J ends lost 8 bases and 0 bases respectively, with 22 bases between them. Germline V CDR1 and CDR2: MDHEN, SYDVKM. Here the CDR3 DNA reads TGTGCCAGCTGCCGCCGCCAGCTGGGCAACATGAACACTGAAGCTTTCTTT. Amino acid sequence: CASCRRQLGNMNTEAFF.

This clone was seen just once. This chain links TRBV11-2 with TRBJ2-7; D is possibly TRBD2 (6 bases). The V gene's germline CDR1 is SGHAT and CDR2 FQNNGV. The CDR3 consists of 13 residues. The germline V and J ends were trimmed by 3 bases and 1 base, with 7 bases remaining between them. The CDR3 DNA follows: TGTGCCAGCAGCTTCGGACTATCCTACGAGCAGTACTTC. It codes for CASSFGLSYEQYF.

The CDR3 nucleotides read TGTGCCAGCAGTGACTTTTCAGGGGGCGAGGATGGCTACACCTTC. Translating it yields CASSDFSGGEDGYTF. The chain carries TRBV28 and TRBJ1-2; 8 bases fit TRBD1. Germline V gives CDR1 MDHEN, CDR2 SYDVKM. The V and J ends lost 5 bases and 6 bases, in that order; junction bases with no gene match: 11. The CDR3 loop spans 15 amino acids.

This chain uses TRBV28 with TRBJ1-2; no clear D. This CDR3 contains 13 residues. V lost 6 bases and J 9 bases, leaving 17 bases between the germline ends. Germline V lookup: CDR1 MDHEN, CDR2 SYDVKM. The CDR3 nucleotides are TGTGCCAGCAGACCGGGAGTACGAGGGCGCTACACCTTC. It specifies CASRPGVRGRYTF.

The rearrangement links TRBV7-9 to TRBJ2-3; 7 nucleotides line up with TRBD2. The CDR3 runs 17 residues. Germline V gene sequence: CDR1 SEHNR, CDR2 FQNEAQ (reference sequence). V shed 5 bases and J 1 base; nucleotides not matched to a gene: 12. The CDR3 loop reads CASSLPTSPRGTDTQYF. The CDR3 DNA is TGTGCCAGCAGCCTGCCGACTAGCCCCAGGGGCACAGATACGCAGTATTTT.

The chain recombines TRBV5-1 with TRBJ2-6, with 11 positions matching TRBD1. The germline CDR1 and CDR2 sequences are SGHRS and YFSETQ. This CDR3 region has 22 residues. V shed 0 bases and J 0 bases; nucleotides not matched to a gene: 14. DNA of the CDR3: TGCGCCAGCAGCTTGGCCTTCCCTACCGGGACAGGGGGTAACTCTGGGGCCAACGTCCTGACTTTC. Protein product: CASSLAFPTGTGGNSGANVLTF.

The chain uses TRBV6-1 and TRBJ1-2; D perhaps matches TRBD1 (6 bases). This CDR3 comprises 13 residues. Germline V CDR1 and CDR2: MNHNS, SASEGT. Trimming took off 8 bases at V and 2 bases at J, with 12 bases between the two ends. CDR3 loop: CASARTVNYGYTF. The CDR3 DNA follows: TGTGCCAGCGCCCGGACAGTAAACTATGGCTACACCTTC.

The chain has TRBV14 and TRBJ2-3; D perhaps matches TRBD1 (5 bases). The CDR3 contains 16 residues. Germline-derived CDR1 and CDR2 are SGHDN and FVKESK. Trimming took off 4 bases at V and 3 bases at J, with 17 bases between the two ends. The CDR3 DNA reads TGTGCCAGCAGCCCCCCAGGGTCAGCGAGGACAGATACGCAGTATTTT. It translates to CASSPPGSARTDTQYF.

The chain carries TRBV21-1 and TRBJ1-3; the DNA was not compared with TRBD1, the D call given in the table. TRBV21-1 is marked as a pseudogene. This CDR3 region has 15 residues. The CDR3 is CASSFSRDRGNTIYF. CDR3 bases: TGTGCCAGCAGCTTCAGCCGGGACAGGGGAAACACCATATATTTT.

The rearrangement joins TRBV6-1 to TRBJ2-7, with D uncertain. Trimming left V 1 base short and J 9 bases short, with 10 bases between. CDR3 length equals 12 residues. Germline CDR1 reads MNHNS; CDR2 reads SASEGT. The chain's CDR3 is CASSEVRHGQYF. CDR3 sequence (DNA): TGTGCCAGCAGTGAAGTGCGGCACGGGCAGTACTTC.

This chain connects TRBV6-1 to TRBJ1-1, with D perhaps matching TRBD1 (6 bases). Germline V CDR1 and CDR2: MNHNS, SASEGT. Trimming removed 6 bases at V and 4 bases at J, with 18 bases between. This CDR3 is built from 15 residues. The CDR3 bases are TGTGCCAGCAGCCCCCAGGGGACCGGAGGCACTGAAGCTTTCTTT. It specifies CASSPQGTGGTEAFF.

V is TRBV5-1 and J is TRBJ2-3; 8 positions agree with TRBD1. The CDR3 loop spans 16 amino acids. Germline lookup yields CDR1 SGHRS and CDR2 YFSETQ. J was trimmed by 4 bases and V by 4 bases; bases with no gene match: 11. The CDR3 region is CASSHQRTGSADTQYF. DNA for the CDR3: TGCGCCAGCAGCCATCAAAGGACAGGGTCAGCAGATACGCAGTATTTT.

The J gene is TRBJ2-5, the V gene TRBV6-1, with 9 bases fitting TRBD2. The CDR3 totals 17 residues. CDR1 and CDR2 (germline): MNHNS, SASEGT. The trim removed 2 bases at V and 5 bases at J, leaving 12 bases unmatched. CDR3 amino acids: CASSETRRGGVGETQYF. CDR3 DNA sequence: TGTGCCAGCAGTGAAACCCGGCGGGGGGGGGTGGGGGAGACCCAGTACTTC.

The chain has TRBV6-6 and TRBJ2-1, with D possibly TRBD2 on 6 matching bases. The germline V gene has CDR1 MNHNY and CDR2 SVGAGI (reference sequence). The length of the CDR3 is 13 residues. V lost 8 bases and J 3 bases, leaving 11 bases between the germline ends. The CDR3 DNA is TGTGCCAGCCAGACTAGGGACTACAATGAGCAGTTCTTC. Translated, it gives CASQTRDYNEQFF.

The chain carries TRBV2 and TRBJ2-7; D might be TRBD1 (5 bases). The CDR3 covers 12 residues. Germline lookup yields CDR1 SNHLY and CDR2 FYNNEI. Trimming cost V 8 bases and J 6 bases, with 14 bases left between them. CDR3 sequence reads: CASQGSVGEQYF. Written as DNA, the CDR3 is TGTGCCAGCCAGGGATCGGTCGGCGAGCAGTACTTC.

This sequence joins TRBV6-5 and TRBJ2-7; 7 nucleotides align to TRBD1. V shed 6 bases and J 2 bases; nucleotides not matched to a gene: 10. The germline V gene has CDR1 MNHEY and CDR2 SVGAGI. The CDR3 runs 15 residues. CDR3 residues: CASRGGPGKAYEQYF. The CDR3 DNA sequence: TGTGCCAGCAGAGGGGGCCCCGGGAAGGCCTACGAGCAGTACTTC.

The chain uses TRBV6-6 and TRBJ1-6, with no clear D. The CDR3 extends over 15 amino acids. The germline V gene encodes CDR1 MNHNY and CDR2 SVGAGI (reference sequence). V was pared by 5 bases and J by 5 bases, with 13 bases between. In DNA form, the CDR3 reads TGTGCCAGCAGTCACTTACTAGGGAATAATTCACCCCTCCACTTT. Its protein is CASSHLLGNNSPLHF.

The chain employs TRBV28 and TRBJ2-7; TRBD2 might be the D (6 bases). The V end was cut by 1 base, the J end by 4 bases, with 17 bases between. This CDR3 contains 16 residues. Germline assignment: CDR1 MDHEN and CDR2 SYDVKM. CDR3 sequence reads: CASSLSPGGIEYEQYF. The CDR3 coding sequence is TGTGCCAGCAGTTTATCCCCTGGCGGGATTGAATACGAGCAGTACTTC.

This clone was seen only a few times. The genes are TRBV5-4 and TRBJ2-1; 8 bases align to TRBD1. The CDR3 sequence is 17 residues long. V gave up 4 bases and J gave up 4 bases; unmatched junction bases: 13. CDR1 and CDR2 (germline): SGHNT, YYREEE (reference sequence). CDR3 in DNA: TGTGCCAGCAGCCAATCCTCCGGGACAGGATTTTACAATGAGCAGTTCTTC. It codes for CASSQSSGTGFYNEQFF.

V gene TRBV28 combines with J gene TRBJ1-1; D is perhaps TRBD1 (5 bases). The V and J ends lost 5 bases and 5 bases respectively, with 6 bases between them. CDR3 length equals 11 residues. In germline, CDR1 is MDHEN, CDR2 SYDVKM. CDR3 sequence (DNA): TGTGCCAGCAGTGGGGGGACTGAAGCTTTCTTT. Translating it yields CASSGGTEAFF.

The CDR3 nucleotides are TGTGCCAGCAGTTTACAGGACAGGGGGCCCTACGAGCAGTACTTC. It is translated as CASSLQDRGPYEQYF. The chain combines TRBV27 with TRBJ2-7; TRBD1 matches 11 bases. The CDR3 has 15 amino acids. V shed 2 bases, J shed 2 bases, and the junction held 2 bases outside the gene matches. Germline V gene lookup returns CDR1 MNHEY and CDR2 SMNVEV (reference sequence).